The TCR beta chain described here comes from a study of blood T cell repertoires in COVID-19. Study details: Spain, Italy and the United States supplied samples that represented acute and convalescent COVID-19. From T cells, B-cell-depleted T cells, or PBMCs came the material, which was cDNA or gDNA.

In the authors' workflow: Amplification with reference gene primers provided the estimates of nucleated cell counts. Method: immunoSEQ multiplex PCR; TCRdb's copy keeps in-frame clones and lacks some. The D gene and trimming were derived from the DNA, and the V and J assignments and clone size from that table. The sample lists about 70,000 clones, roughly 74% seen once, with around 16% in the top ten. CDR1 is LGHDT and CDR2 is YNNKEL in the germline V gene (reference sequence). CDR3 length: 17 amino acids. Trimming cost V 1 base and J 5 bases; bases outside gene matches: 5. The chain recombines TRBV3-1 (or the pseudogene TRBV3-2) with TRBJ2-1; 13 positions match TRBD2. The sequence was collected from a human donor in a cohort sampled during active COVID-19. Sample: peripheral blood. This chain's CDR3 is CASSQGTSGSGNNEQFF. CDR3 bases: TGTGCCAGCAGCCAAGGGACTAGCGGGAGTGGGAACAATGAGCAGTTCTTC.